This T cell receptor (beta chain) originates from a study of a mutant IDH1 vaccine in newly diagnosed glioma. Across the study: Treated patients had a mean age of around 40 years and a sex split that was about 62% male and 37.5% female.

Study results and caveats: It seemed that pseudoprogression was not linked to changes in the top peripheral T cell clonotypes.

With regard to this clone: Its antigen is still unknown.

Some clones are missing from TCRdb's copy, which holds only in-frame ones; the method was immunoSEQ multiplex PCR. Of tens of thousands of clones listed, approximately 85% are singletons. Indicated time point: baseline, week 1 (first vaccination visit). As for treatment: pre-vaccination baseline after standard-of-care therapy. The V segment lost 4 bases and the J segment 6 bases; nucleotides outside the gene matches: 9. The length of the CDR3 is 15 residues. CDR1 and CDR2 (germline): SNHLY, FYNNEI. The gene calls are TRBV2 and TRBJ1-5; 7 nucleotides align to TRBD1. Sequences were derived from PBMCs, sampled from a glioma patient treated with radiotherapy, temozolomide or both. This TCR derives from a man in his fifties with glioma. For the CDR3, the DNA is TGTGCCAGCAGTGTTGTACAGGGGCCTAGTCAGCCCCAGCATTTT. Its translation is CASSVVQGPSQPQHF.